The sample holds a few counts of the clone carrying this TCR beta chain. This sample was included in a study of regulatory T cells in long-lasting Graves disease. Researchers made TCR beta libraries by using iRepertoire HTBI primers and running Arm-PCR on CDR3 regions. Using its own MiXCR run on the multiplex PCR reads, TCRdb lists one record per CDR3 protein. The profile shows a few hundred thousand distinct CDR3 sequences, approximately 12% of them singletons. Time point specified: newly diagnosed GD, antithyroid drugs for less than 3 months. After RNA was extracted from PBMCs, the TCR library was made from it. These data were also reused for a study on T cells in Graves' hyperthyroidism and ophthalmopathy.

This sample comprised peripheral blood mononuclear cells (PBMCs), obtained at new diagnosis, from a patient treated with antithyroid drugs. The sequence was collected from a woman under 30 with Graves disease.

The CDR3 sequence: CASRRPFGAGELFF. CDR3 in DNA: TGTGCCAGCAGGCGTCCATTCGGAGCCGGGGAGCTGTTTTTT. The chain couples TRBV12-3 or TRBV12-4 to TRBJ2-2; D is unresolved. The CDR3 is 14 residues long. Between the trimmed V and J ends, which lost 6 bases and 6 bases, there was a span of 14 bases.